Below, 5 T cell receptor beta chains from the same sample are listed, as sequenced in a study of human T cells and chemical hapten exposure. TCRdb fed the RACE reads into MiXCR, producing one record per CDR3 protein. Of under 90,000 distinct CDR3 sequences listed, about 8.5% were seen once; the top ten hold nearly 3.5%. The time point denotes: patch test 2, 6 weeks after DPC sensitization. Treatment reported: therapeutic diphenylcyclopropenone sensitization with weekly scalp DPC. Source: whole blood, taken in connection with sensitization to the hapten diphenylcyclopropenone (DPC). All receptors come from a woman aged 50 to 65 with alopecia areata. Some clones in this sample may be carry-over from other donors' samples.

This clonotype was seen many times. In DNA form, the CDR3 reads TGCAGCGTTGTAACAGCTACAGATACGCAGTATTTT. This codes for CSVVTATDTQYF. The chain joins TRBV29-1 to TRBJ2-3, with no clear D. The CDR3 extends over 12 amino acids. The germline gives CDR1 SQVTM, CDR2 ANQGSEA. Deletions cut 4 bases from V and 3 bases from J, with 8 bases between.

This clonotype was seen a handful of times. The chain has TRBV11-2 and TRBJ2-7, with TRBD2 as a possible D gene (5 bases). Germline V lookup: CDR1 SGHAT, CDR2 FQNNGV. The CDR3 loop spans 14 amino acids. Trimming removed 1 base from V and 2 bases from J, with 9 bases in between. CDR3 sequence (DNA): TGTGCCAGCAGCTTAGGAAGCGGCCCCTACGAGCAGTACTTC. This gives the protein CASSLGSGPYEQYF.

This clonotype was seen repeatedly, ten times or more. This sequence joins TRBV6-5 and TRBJ2-1; 7 positions agree with TRBD1. Germline V gene data show CDR1 as MNHEY and CDR2 as SVGAGI. Trimming removed 7 bases from V and 9 bases from J; junction bases left unmatched: 6. The CDR3 is 12 residues long. As DNA, the CDR3 is TGTGCCAGCATTTCACCAGGGGGTGAGCAGTTCTTC. This gives the protein CASISPGGEQFF.

This clonotype was detected many times. The DNA for the CDR3 is TGCAGCGTTGATGCGGGACTTGGCGATACGCAGTATTTT. Translating gives CSVDAGLGDTQYF. The chain employs TRBV29-1 and TRBJ2-3, with D possibly matching TRBD2 (6 bases). V was shortened by 3 bases and J by 6 bases, with 13 bases between the two germline ends. This CDR3 is built from 13 residues. CDR1 is SQVTM and CDR2 is ANQGSEA in the germline V gene.

This chain links TRBV12-5 with TRBJ1-6; a possible D gene is TRBD1 (6 bases). V was pared by 0 bases and J by 0 bases, with 15 bases between. Looked up from germline, CDR1 is LGHNT and CDR2 is FRNRAP. This CDR3 region has 19 residues. CDR3 sequence (DNA): TGTGCTAGTGGTTTGGTACTGGGAACAGGGAGCTCCTATAATTCACCCCTCCACTTT. It translates to CASGLVLGTGSSYNSPLHF.